These 13 T cell receptor beta chains came from one sample sequenced in a study of blood T cell repertoires in COVID-19. Method: immunoSEQ multiplex PCR; TCRdb's copy keeps in-frame clones and lacks some. The data contain 80,000 to 100,000 clones, about 74% of them singletons. Input material: peripheral blood. The receptors derive from a man aged 65 to 85 with COVID-19, enrolled during active disease.

This rearrangement joins TRBV7-2 to TRBJ2-5; D ambiguous. CDR3 size: 13 residues. The germline CDR1 and CDR2 sequences are SGHTA and FQGNSA. V was trimmed by 1 base and J by 3 bases, leaving 6 bases between them. CDR3 DNA sequence: TGTGCCAGCAGCTTAGTCTCGGAAGAGACCCAGTACTTC. This sequence encodes CASSLVSEETQYF.

With respect to this clone: Within the sample, other DNA sequences also encode this same CDR3. V is TRBV10-3 and J is TRBJ2-3; the match to TRBD2 covers 8 bases. Per the germline V gene, CDR1 is ENHRY and CDR2 is SYGVKD. V gave up 3 bases and J gave up 0 bases; unmatched junction bases: 5. CDR3 length equals 16 residues. The CDR3: CAISEGLAGSTDTQYF. The CDR3 coding sequence is TGTGCCATCAGTGAAGGGCTAGCGGGTAGCACAGATACGCAGTATTTT.

The V call is TRBV7-2, the J call TRBJ2-1; 15 nucleotides align to TRBD2. After removal of 4 bases from V and 8 bases from J, the junction contained 3 bases not matched to a gene. CDR1 and CDR2 from the germline V gene are SGHTA and FQGNSA. This CDR3 is built from 15 residues. DNA for the CDR3: TGTGCCAGCAGCTCGGGACTAGCGGGAGGATATGAGCAGTTCTTC. It is translated as CASSSGLAGGYEQFF.

As to this clone: No conserved phenylalanine or tryptophan ends this CDR3, so it is likely a read error. The DNA is omitted, as the CDR3 cannot be located on it reliably, and the CDR3 follows TCRdb's listing. This chain links TRBV6-2 or TRBV6-3 with TRBJ2-7; the DNA was not used to check the table's D call, TRBD1. The CDR3 is made up of 11 amino acids, end residues included. The germline CDR1 and CDR2 sequences are MNHEY and SVGEGT. The CDR3 region is CASSYRDRSHL.

This clone was seen once. The V gene is TRBV7-9, the J gene TRBJ1-5; 7 nucleotides line up with TRBD1. The germline V gene has CDR1 SEHNR and CDR2 FQNEAQ (reference sequence). J gave up 9 bases and V 2 bases, and 4 bases lay outside the gene matches. CDR3 length equals 13 residues. CDR3 coding DNA: TGTGCCAGCAGCTTACGACAGGGTTGGCCCCAGCATTTT. It codes for CASSLRQGWPQHF.

This chain uses TRBV27 with TRBJ2-6; the D gene is possibly TRBD1 (5 bases). V lost 4 bases and J lost 2, with 12 bases in between. Germline-derived CDR1 and CDR2 are MNHEY and SMNVEV (reference sequence). This CDR3 spans 16 amino acids. The CDR3 loop reads CASSWGTGAGANVLTF. In DNA, the CDR3 is TGTGCCAGCAGTTGGGGCACCGGAGCTGGGGCCAACGTCCTGACTTTC.

The chain combines TRBV24-1 with TRBJ2-7; D is possibly TRBD2 (5 bases). The V gene lost 5 bases and the J gene lost 7 bases, with 8 bases spanning the gap. The CDR3 extends over 11 amino acids. From germline, CDR1 is KGHDR and CDR2 SFDVKD. CDR3 residues: CATSGGWEQYF. CDR3 bases: TGTGCCACCAGTGGCGGGTGGGAGCAGTACTTC.

The chain uses TRBV7-2 and TRBJ1-1; TRBD1 matches at 11 bases. The CDR3 length is 15 residues. Germline CDR1 is SGHTA and CDR2 is FQGNSA. Losses at the gene ends were 5 bases for V and 6 bases for J; bases not matched to a gene: 8. CDR3 DNA sequence: TGTGCCAGCAGCGTTACCCGGACAGGGGGCTCTGAAGCTTTCTTT. Its translation is CASSVTRTGGSEAFF.

The chain links TRBV12-5 to TRBJ2-1; TRBD1 agrees at 7 bases. Germline trimming cut 3 bases from V and 9 bases from J; bases unmatched to any gene: 5. The germline CDR1 and CDR2 sequences are LGHNT and FRNRAP. This CDR3 has 13 residues. The CDR3 reads CASGLIQGSEQFF. CDR3 nucleotide sequence: TGTGCTAGTGGTTTAATACAGGGGTCTGAGCAGTTCTTC.

Notes on this clone: The sample holds other DNA sequences that translate to the same CDR3. The genes are TRBV5-1 and TRBJ2-1; TRBD1 matches at 8 bases. Per the germline V gene, CDR1 is SGHRS and CDR2 is YFSETQ. The ends lost 2 bases at V and 3 bases at J; junction bases unmatched: 4. The CDR3 runs 15 residues. The CDR3 spells CASSFSGQGYNEQFF. For the CDR3, the DNA is TGCGCCAGCAGCTTCTCAGGACAGGGCTACAATGAGCAGTTCTTC.

This chain connects TRBV5-5 to TRBJ2-7, with unresolved D. V was pared by 2 bases and J by 3 bases, with 9 bases between. The CDR3 is made up of 13 amino acids. In germline, CDR1 is SGHKS, CDR2 YYEKEE (reference sequence). CDR3 sequence (DNA): TGTGCCAGCAGCTTCTACCGAAGCTACGAGCAGTACTTC. Encoded protein: CASSFYRSYEQYF.

The chain uses TRBV5-1 and TRBJ2-5, with TRBD2 matching over 9 bases. Germline lookup yields CDR1 SGHRS and CDR2 YFSETQ. Trimming cost V 4 bases and J 3 bases; bases outside gene matches: 7. This CDR3 comprises 15 residues. The DNA for the CDR3 is TGCGCCAGCAGCCCCGATATAGCGGGAGAAGAGACCCAGTACTTC. Translation: CASSPDIAGEETQYF.

The chain is built from TRBV7-2 and TRBJ2-2, with 8 bases aligning to TRBD1. This CDR3 has 18 amino acids. The germline V gene encodes CDR1 SGHTA and CDR2 FQGNSA. V lost 4 bases, J lost 4 bases, and 14 bases stayed unmatched. DNA of the CDR3: TGTGCCAGCAGCTCAACCCATTACAGGGGGAAGGGCACCGGGGAGCTGTTTTTT. Its translation: CASSSTHYRGKGTGELFF.